This T cell receptor beta chain was identified in a study of a mutant IDH1 vaccine in newly diagnosed glioma. At the level of the study: Therapy received beforehand was radiotherapy, temozolomide, or both, with most patients given both.

Study-level points and caveats: Whatever changes occurred in top peripheral T cell clonotypes seemed unrelated to pseudoprogression.

Trimming stripped 5 bases from V and 3 bases from J, with 14 bases between. Per the germline V gene, CDR1 is MGHRA and CDR2 is YSYEKL. The CDR3 covers 15 residues. The method was immunoSEQ multiplex PCR; TCRdb's version includes in-frame clones alone and lacks a portion of them. The sample carries roughly 30,000 clones, more than 75% recorded once. The sample's time point: week 23, last vaccination. Vaccine doses each comprised 300 ug of mutant IDH1 20-mer peptide, with topical imiquimod. A word on this clone: Its matching antigen is unknown.

The receptor's source is a man aged 40-50 years with glioma. V is TRBV4-1 and J is TRBJ2-4, with a tentative D call TRBD2 (6 bases). Sequencing was performed on PBMCs, taken from a glioma patient whose treatment included an IDH1 peptide vaccine. As DNA, the CDR3 is TGCGCCAGCAGCGGTACAAGGGAGGTCAAAAACATTCAGTACTTC. This translates into CASSGTREVKNIQYF.